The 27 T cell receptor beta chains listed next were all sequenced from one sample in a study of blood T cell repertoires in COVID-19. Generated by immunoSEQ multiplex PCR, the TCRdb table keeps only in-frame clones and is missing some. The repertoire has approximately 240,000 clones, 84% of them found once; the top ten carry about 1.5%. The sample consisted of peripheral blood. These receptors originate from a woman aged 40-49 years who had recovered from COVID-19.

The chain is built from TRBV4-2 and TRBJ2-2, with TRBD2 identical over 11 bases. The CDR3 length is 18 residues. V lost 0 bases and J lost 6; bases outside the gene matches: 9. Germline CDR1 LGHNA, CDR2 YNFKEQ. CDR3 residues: CASSQESNLAGGAGELFF. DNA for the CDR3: TGTGCCAGCAGCCAAGAAAGTAATCTAGCGGGGGGCGCCGGGGAGCTGTTTTTT.

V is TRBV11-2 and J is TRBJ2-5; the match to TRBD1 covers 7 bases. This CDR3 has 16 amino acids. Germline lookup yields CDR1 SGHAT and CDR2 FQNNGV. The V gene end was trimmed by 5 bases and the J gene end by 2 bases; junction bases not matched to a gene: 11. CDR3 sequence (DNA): TGTGCCAGCAGCCCGACCGGGACAGCAGTACAAGAGACCCAGTACTTC. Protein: CASSPTGTAVQETQYF.

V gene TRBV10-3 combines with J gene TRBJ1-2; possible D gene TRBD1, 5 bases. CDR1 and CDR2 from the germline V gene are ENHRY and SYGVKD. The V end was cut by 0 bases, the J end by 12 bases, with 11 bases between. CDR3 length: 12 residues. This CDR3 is CAISESQGADTF. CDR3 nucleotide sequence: TGTGCCATCAGTGAGTCGCAAGGGGCCGACACCTTC.

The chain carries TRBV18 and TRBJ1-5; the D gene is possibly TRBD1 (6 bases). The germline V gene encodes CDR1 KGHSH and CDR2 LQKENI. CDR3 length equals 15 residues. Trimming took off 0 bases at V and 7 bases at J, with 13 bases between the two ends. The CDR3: CASSPPSQGGQPQHF. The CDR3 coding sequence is TGTGCCAGCTCACCACCTTCACAGGGTGGCCAGCCCCAGCATTTT.

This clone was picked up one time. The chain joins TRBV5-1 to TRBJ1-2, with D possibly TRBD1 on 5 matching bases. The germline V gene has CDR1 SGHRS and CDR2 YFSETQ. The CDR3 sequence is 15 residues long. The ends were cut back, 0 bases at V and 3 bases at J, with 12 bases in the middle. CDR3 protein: CASSLASGLHYGYTF. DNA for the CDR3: TGCGCCAGCAGCTTGGCGTCAGGGCTTCACTATGGCTACACCTTC.

The CDR3 DNA sequence: TGTGCCAGCTCACCACTGGCAGGGGGCGATACTCGGCAGTTCTTC. Encoded protein: CASSPLAGGDTRQFF. V is TRBV18 and J is TRBJ2-1; 8 bases agree with TRBD1. The J segment lost 12 bases and the V segment lost 1 base, leaving 11 bases of the junction unmatched. This CDR3 has 15 amino acids. Germline-derived CDR1 and CDR2 are KGHSH and LQKENI.

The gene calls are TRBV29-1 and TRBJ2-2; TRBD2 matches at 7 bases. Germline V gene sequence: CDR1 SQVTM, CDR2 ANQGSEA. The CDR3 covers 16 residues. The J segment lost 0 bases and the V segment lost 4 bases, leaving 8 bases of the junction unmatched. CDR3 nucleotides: TGCAGCGTTGCCAGCGGGGCGACCGCGAACACCGGGGAGCTGTTTTTT. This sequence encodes CSVASGATANTGELFF.

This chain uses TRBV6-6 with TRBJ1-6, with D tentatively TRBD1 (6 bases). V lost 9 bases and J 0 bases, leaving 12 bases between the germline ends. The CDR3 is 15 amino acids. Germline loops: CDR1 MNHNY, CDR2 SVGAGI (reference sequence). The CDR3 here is CASQQGSSYNSPLHF. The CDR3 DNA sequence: TGTGCCAGTCAACAGGGTAGCTCCTATAATTCACCCCTCCACTTT.

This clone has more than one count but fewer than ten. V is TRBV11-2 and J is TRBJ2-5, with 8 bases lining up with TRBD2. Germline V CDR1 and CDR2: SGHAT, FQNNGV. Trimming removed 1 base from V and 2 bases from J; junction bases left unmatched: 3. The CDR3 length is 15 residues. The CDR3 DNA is TGTGCCAGCAGCTTAGCGGGGGGGACTCAAGAGACCCAGTACTTC. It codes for CASSLAGGTQETQYF.

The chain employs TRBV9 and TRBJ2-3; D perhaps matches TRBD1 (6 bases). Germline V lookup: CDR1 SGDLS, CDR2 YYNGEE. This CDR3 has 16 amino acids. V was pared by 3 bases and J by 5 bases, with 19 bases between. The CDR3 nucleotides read TGTGCCAGCAGCGCGACCGCCAACAGGGCCGGAGATACGCAGTATTTT. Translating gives CASSATANRAGDTQYF.

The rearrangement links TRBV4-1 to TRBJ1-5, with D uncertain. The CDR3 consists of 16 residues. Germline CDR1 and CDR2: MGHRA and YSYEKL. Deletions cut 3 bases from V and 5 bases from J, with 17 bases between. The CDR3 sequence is CASSHTLDKTHQPQHF. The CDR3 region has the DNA TGCGCCAGCAGCCACACCCTCGACAAGACGCATCAGCCCCAGCATTTT.

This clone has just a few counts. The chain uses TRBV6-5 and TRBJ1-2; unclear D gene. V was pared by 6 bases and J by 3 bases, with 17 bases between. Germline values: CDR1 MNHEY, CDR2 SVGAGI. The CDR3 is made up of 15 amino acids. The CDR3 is CASRPGPQSYYGYTF. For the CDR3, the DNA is TGTGCCAGCAGACCAGGCCCACAGAGCTACTATGGCTACACCTTC.

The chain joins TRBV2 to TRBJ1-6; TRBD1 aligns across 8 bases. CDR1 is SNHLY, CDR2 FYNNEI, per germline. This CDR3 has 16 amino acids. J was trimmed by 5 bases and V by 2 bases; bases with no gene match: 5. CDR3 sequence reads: CASSEIGTGNNSPLHF. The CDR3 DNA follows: TGTGCCAGCAGTGAAATCGGGACAGGCAATAATTCACCCCTCCACTTT.

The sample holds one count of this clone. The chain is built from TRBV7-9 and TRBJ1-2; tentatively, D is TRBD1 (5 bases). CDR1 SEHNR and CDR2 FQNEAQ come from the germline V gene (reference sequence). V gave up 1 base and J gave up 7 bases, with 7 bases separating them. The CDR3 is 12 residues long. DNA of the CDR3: TGTGCCAGCAGCTTAGGACAGTCTGGCTACACCTTC. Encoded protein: CASSLGQSGYTF.

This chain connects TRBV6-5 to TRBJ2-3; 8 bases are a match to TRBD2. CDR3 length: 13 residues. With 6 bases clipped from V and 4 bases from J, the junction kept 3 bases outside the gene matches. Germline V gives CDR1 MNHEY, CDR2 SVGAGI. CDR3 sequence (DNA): TGTGCCAGCAGCGGACTAGCATCAGATACGCAGTATTTT. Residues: CASSGLASDTQYF.

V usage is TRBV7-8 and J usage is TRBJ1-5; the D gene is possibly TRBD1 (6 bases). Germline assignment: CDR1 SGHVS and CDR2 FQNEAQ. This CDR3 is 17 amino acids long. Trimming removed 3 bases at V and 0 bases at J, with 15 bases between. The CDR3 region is CASSFSGAGVSNQPQHF. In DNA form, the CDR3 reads TGTGCCAGCAGCTTTTCTGGGGCAGGGGTTAGCAATCAGCCCCAGCATTTT.

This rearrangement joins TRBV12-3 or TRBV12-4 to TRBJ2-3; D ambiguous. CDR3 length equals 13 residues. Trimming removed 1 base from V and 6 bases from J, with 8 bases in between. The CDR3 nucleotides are TGTGCCAGCAGTTTAGATAGCTGGGATACGCAGTATTTT. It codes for CASSLDSWDTQYF.

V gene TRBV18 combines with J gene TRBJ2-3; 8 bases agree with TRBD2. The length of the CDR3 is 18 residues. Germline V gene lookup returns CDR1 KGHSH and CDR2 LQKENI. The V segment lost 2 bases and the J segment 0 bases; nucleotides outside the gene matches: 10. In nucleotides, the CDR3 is TGTGCCAGCTCACCAATGGAGCGGGGGCCGACTAGCACAGATACGCAGTATTTT. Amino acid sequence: CASSPMERGPTSTDTQYF.

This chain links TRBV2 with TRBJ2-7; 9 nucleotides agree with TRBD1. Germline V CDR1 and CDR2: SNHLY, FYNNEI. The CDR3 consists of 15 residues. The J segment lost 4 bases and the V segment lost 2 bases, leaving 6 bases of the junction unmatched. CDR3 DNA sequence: TGTGCCAGCAGTGAATTGGGACAGGGTCCGTACGAGCAGTACTTC. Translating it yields CASSELGQGPYEQYF. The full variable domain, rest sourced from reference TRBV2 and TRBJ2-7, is EPEVTQTPSHQVTQMGQEVILRCVPISNHLYFYWYRQILGQKVEFLVSFYNNEISEKSEIFDDQFSVERPDGSNFTLKIRSTKLEDSAMYFCASSELGQGPYEQYFGPGTRLTVT.

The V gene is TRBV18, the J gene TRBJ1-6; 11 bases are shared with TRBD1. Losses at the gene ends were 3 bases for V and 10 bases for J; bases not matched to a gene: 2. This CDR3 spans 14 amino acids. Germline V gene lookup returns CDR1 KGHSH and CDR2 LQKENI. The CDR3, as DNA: TGTGCCAGCTCACCTAGGACAGGGGGCTCACCCCTCCACTTT. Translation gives CASSPRTGGSPLHF.

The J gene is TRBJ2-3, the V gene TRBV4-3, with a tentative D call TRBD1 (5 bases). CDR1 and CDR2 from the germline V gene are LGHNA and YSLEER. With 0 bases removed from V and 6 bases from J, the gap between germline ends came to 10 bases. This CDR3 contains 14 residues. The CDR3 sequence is CASSQEAGRDTQYF. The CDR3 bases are TGCGCCAGCAGCCAAGAGGCAGGGCGGGATACGCAGTATTTT.

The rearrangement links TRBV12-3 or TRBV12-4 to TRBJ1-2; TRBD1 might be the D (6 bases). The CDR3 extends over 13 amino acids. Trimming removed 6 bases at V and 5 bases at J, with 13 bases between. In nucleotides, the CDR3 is TGTGCCAGCAGGATCGGGACAAGTTATGGCTACACCTTC. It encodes CASRIGTSYGYTF.

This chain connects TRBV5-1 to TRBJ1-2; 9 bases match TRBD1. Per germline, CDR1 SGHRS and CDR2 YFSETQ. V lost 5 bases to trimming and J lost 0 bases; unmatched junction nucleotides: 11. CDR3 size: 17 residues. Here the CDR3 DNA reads TGCGCCAGCAGACCTGGGACAGGGTACTTAGCTAACTATGGCTACACCTTC. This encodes CASRPGTGYLANYGYTF.

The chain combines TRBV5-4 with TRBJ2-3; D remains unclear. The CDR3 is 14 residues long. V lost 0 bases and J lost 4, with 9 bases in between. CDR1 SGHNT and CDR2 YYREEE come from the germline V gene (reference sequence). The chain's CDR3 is CASSLDASADTQYF. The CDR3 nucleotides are TGTGCCAGCAGCTTGGATGCATCAGCAGATACGCAGTATTTT.

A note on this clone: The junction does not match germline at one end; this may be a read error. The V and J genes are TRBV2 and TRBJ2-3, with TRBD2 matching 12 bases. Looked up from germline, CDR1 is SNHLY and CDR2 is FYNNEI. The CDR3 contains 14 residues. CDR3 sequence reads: CASSDLTSGGPLRF. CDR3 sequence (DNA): TGTGCCAGCAGTGACCTAACTAGCGGGGGGCCCCTGCGTTTT.

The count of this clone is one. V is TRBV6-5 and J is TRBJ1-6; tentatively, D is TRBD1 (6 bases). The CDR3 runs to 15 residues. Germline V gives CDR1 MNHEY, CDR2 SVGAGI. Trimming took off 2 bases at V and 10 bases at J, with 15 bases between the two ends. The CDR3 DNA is TGTGCCAGCAGTTACGTTGGGGGACAAATCTCACCCCTCCACTTT. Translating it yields CASSYVGGQISPLHF.

The CDR3 DNA reads TGTGCCAGCAGTGAATGGACAGGGAGCAATGAGCAGTTCTTC. As protein: CASSEWTGSNEQFF. This chain uses TRBV25-1 with TRBJ2-1; 8 bases agree with TRBD1. The CDR3 runs 14 residues. From germline, CDR1 is MGHDK and CDR2 SYGVNS. Trimming removed 1 base from V and 6 bases from J; junction bases left unmatched: 2. Filled out from reference TRBV25-1 and TRBJ2-1, the complete variable domain reads EADIYQTPRYLVIGTGKKITLECSQTMGHDKMYWYQQDPGMELHLIHYSYGVNSTEKGDLSSESTVSRIRTEHFPLTLESARPSHTSQYLCASSEWTGSNEQFFGPGTRLTVL.